The 10 T cell receptor beta chains presented below share a single source sample, sequenced in a study of blood T cell repertoires in COVID-19. Some clones are missing from TCRdb's copy, which holds only in-frame ones; the method was immunoSEQ multiplex PCR. The table shows under 250,000 clones, with around four fifths occurring only once. Sequenced material: peripheral blood. The receptor set was obtained from a man in his forties or fifties with active or convalescent COVID-19.

The rearrangement uses TRBV7-8 and TRBJ1-3; D not certain. Trimming pared 1 base from V and 3 bases from J, leaving 10 bases between. Germline V gene lookup returns CDR1 SGHVS and CDR2 FQNEAQ. The CDR3 has 15 residues. CDR3 loop: CASSLVRGGGNTIYF. CDR3 nucleotides: TGTGCCAGCAGCTTAGTACGGGGAGGTGGAAACACCATATATTTT.

The chain joins TRBV6-5 to TRBJ1-3; the match to TRBD1 covers 7 bases. The CDR3 is 14 amino acids. V dropped 5 bases and J dropped 4; count of bases not matched to a gene: 5. Germline lookup yields CDR1 MNHEY and CDR2 SVGAGI. CDR3 protein: CASSMTGSGNTIYF. The CDR3, as DNA: TGTGCCAGCAGTATGACAGGGTCCGGAAACACCATATATTTT.

As regards this clone: Other DNA sequences within the sample encode an identical CDR3. The V call is TRBV7-6, the J call TRBJ1-4; 10 bases fit TRBD1. CDR1 is SGHVS, CDR2 FNYEAQ, per germline. Germline trimming cut 4 bases from V and 8 bases from J; bases unmatched to any gene: 4. The CDR3 has 14 amino acids. The CDR3 spells CASSSGQGREKLFF. In DNA, the CDR3 is TGTGCCAGCAGCTCGGGACAGGGGCGGGAAAAACTGTTTTTT.

The chain employs TRBV5-1 and TRBJ2-5; the D gene is possibly TRBD2 (6 bases). The CDR3 spans 14 residues. Trimming stripped 4 bases from V and 1 base from J, with 11 bases between. Germline CDR1 and CDR2: SGHRS and YFSETQ. Written as DNA, the CDR3 is TGCGCCAGCAGCGGGGGGTCTTCCCAAGAGACCCAGTACTTC. Protein product: CASSGGSSQETQYF.

The V gene is TRBV18, the J gene TRBJ1-2; D is perhaps TRBD1 (5 bases). Between the trimmed V and J ends, which lost 4 bases and 4 bases, there was a span of 7 bases. This CDR3 spans 12 amino acids. The germline V gene encodes CDR1 KGHSH and CDR2 LQKENI. The CDR3 loop reads CASSLDSYGYTF. DNA for the CDR3: TGTGCCAGCTCACTAGACAGCTATGGCTACACCTTC.

J is TRBJ1-1 and V is TRBV11-2; D is unresolved. V lost 1 base, J lost 0 bases, and 6 bases lay in between. CDR1 and CDR2 from the germline V gene are SGHAT and FQNNGV. CDR3 length: 14 amino acids. CDR3 residues: CASSLGAMNTEAFF. As DNA, the CDR3 is TGTGCCAGCAGCTTAGGGGCCATGAACACTGAAGCTTTCTTT.

This clone occurred once. This chain connects TRBV7-8 to TRBJ1-5, with TRBD1 as a possible D gene (5 bases). With 5 bases removed from V and 0 bases from J, the gap between germline ends came to 14 bases. This CDR3 comprises 16 residues. Germline CDR1 SGHVS, CDR2 FQNEAQ. CDR3 in DNA: TGTGCCAGCAGCCCTCAGGGAATCCTTAGCAATCAGCCCCAGCATTTT. This gives the protein CASSPQGILSNQPQHF.

The genes are TRBV10-3 and TRBJ2-7; 8 bases line up with TRBD2. The CDR3 runs 15 residues. J was trimmed by 5 bases and V by 2 bases; bases with no gene match: 8. In germline, CDR1 is ENHRY, CDR2 SYGVKD. The CDR3: CAISENRGGSHEQYF. CDR3 bases: TGTGCCATCAGTGAGAACCGGGGGGGGTCCCACGAGCAGTACTTC.

CDR3 in DNA: TGTGCCAGCAGCGGAGATGAAAAACTGTTTTTT. Translation: CASSGDEKLFF. The chain links TRBV6-5 to TRBJ1-4; D is ambiguous. Germline V CDR1 and CDR2: MNHEY, SVGAGI. The V end was cut by 6 bases, the J end by 6 bases, with 5 bases between. This CDR3 comprises 11 residues.

This rearrangement joins TRBV29-1 to TRBJ2-5; TRBD2 agrees at 9 bases. Trimming at V came to 3 bases and at J to 4 bases, leaving 6 bases not matched to a gene. Germline-derived CDR1 and CDR2 are SQVTM and ANQGSEA. The length of the CDR3 is 14 residues. The CDR3 protein is CSVEEAGGGETQYF. The CDR3 DNA follows: TGCAGCGTTGAGGAGGCGGGAGGGGGAGAGACCCAGTACTTC.